These T cell receptor beta chains were read from a single sample in a study of blood T cell repertoires in COVID-19. The protocol was immunoSEQ multiplex PCR, while the TCRdb copy is restricted to in-frame clones and leaves out a portion. The sample shows about 100,000 clones, around 90% of them seen only once. Sequencing was done on a sample of peripheral blood. Every receptor here comes from a human donor in a cohort sampled during active COVID-19. Each CDR3 is given with its conserved first and last residue. D genes are given only for firm matches. Clone sizes are given selectively: once, few, many, or a class where the clone is expanded.

.,TRBJ2-3,once,TRBV28,TGTGCCAGCAGTTTAAGTGGGTCGGGAAGCACAGATACGCAGTATTTT,CASSLSGSGSTDTQYF
.,TRBJ2-1,.,TRBV13,TGTGCCAGCAGCTTTGTAAGGATCACTAACAATGAGCAGTTCTTC,CASSFVRITNNEQFF
.,TRBJ2-1,.,TRBV2,TGTGCCAGCAGTGTTGACAGCTCCTACAATGAGCAGTTCTTC,CASSVDSSYNEQFF
.,TRBJ2-3,.,TRBV20-1,TGCAGTGTAGTCGACACAGATACGCAGTATTTT,CSVVDTDTQYF
TRBD1,TRBJ2-1,.,TRBV27,TGTGCCAGCAGTTTCCGAAAAAAACAGGGGTCGTACAATGAGCAGTTCTTC,CASSFRKKQGSYNEQFF
.,TRBJ2-4,.,TRBV2,TGTGCCATCCTCAAAAACATTCAGTACTTC,CAILKNIQYF
.,TRBJ2-1,once,TRBV11-2,TGTGCCAGCAGCCTAGGCCGGGTCAGCTCCTACAATGAGCAGTTCTTC,CASSLGRVSSYNEQFF
TRBD1,TRBJ2-2,once,TRBV19,TGTGCCAGTAGAGCGGAACCGGGACAGGGGGCTGTGGGGAACACCGGGGAGCTGTTTTTT,CASRAEPGQGAVGNTGELFF
TRBD1,TRBJ1-2,.,TRBV18,TGTGCCAGCTCACCAGAAACGGGACAGTACTATGGCTACACCTTC,CASSPETGQYYGYTF
.,TRBJ1-6,.,TRBV5-4,TGTGCCAGCAGCCGTGAGGGTTCACCCCTCCACTTT,CASSREGSPLHF
.,TRBJ1-4,.,TRBV7-9,TGTGCCAGCAGCCTCACGGGGGGTACGAATGAAAAACTGTTTTTT,CASSLTGGTNEKLFF
TRBD2,TRBJ2-5,.,TRBV24-1,TGTGCCACCAGTGAAACCCGGACTAGCGGGATGTACCAAGAGACCCAGTACTTC,CATSETRTSGMYQETQYF
TRBD2,TRBJ2-5,.,TRBV5-6,TGTGCCAGCAGCTTGGTGACTAGCGGGAGAGCAGAGACCCAGTACTTC,CASSLVTSGRAETQYF
.,TRBJ2-3,once,TRBV9,TGTGCCAGCAGCCCAAGCTGGGCAGCTAGCACAGATACGCAGTATTTT,CASSPSWAASTDTQYF
TRBD1,TRBJ2-7,.,TRBV27,TGTGCCAGCAGTGAACCGGGACAGGGTCACTACGAGCAGTACTTC,CASSEPGQGHYEQYF
TRBD1,TRBJ2-7,few,TRBV30,TGTGCCTGGAGTCTCGGGACAGGCGGGTACGAGCAGTACTTC,CAWSLGTGGYEQYF
.,TRBJ2-1,.,TRBV5-6,TGTGCCAGCAGCTCGAGGACATCGTACAATGAGCAGTTCTTC,CASSSRTSYNEQFF
TRBD1,TRBJ1-2,.,TRBV4-1,TGCGCCAGCAGCCAAGTTGTTATGACAGGGATAAAGAATGGCTACACCTTC,CASSQVVMTGIKNGYTF
TRBD1,TRBJ1-5,.,TRBV7-8,TGTGCCAGCAGCTTAAGGGGCAGGGGGCCCGATCAGCCCCAGCATTTT,CASSLRGRGPDQPQHF
TRBD2,TRBJ2-2,.,TRBV10-3,TGTGCCATCAGACCCGGACTAGCAGCGAACACCGGGGAGCTGTTTTTT,CAIRPGLAANTGELFF
TRBD2,TRBJ2-3,once,TRBV5-1,TGCGCCAGCAGCCCGAATACTAGCGGGAGAACAGATACGCAGTATTTT,CASSPNTSGRTDTQYF
.,TRBJ1-1,.,TRBV14,TGTGCCAGCAGCCAAGTTAACACCGCGAACACTGAAGCTTTCTTT,CASSQVNTANTEAFF
TRBD2,TRBJ2-1,once,TRBV5-4,TGTGCCAGCAGCCCCGGGACTAGCGGGAGCAACTCTAACAATGAGCAGTTCTTC,CASSPGTSGSNSNNEQFF
.,TRBJ1-1,.,TRBV4-1,TGCGCCAGCAGCCAGGCCGGGACACTCAACACTGAAGCTTTCTTT,CASSQAGTLNTEAFF
TRBD1,TRBJ2-7,.,TRBV2,TGTGCCAGCAGTTCAGGACAGGGAACTAGCAATGAGCAGTACTTC,CASSSGQGTSNEQYF
TRBD1,TRBJ1-1,.,TRBV6-1,TGTGCCAGCAGTGACAGGGGGGAAGCTTTCTTT,CASSDRGEAFF
.,TRBJ2-3,once,TRBV9,TGTGCCAGCAGCGTAGTAGGTCTAGCTCACCGGAGCACAGATACGCAGTATTTT,CASSVVGLAHRSTDTQYF
.,TRBJ2-5,.,TRBV5-1,TGCGCCAGCAGCTTGCCCGAAGAGACCCAGTACTTC,CASSLPEETQYF
.,TRBJ1-1,.,TRBV28,TGTGCCAGCGCCCCGGCAGGGAACACTGAAGCTTTCTTT,CASAPAGNTEAFF
.,TRBJ2-3,.,TRBV7-2,TGTGCCAGCAGCACAAGGACAGGCACAGATACGCAGTATTTT,CASSTRTGTDTQYF
TRBD1,TRBJ1-4,once,TRBV10-3,TGTGCCATCAGTGAGTCCTCGGACAGGGGTAATGAAAAACTGTTTTTT,CAISESSDRGNEKLFF
TRBD1,TRBJ2-4,.,TRBV3-1/TRBV3-2,TGTGCCAGCAGCCACGCCCCCGGGACAGTTTCGAAACTAGCCAAAAACATTCAGTACTTC,CASSHAPGTVSKLAKNIQYF
TRBD1,TRBJ1-6,.,TRBV5-1,TGCGCCAGCAGCTTGCAGGGACAGGGTATACAATCACCCCTCCACTTT,CASSLQGQGIQSPLHF
.,TRBJ1-1,.,TRBV19,TGTGCCGTTGTGTCGTTCAGAATGAACACTGAAGCTTTCTTT,CAVVSFRMNTEAFF
.,TRBJ2-7,.,TRBV11-2,TGTGCCAGCAGCTCCTCCAGCGGTAGCTCCTACGAGCAGTACTTC,CASSSSSGSSYEQYF
TRBD2,TRBJ2-7,once,TRBV5-4,TGTGCCAGCAGCTCGCGGCCCCTCGGGACCGGCGAGCGGGGCGAGCAGTACTTC,CASSSRPLGTGERGEQYF
.,TRBJ2-5,.,TRBV4-3,TGCGCCAGCAGCCAAGAACAGGGCCGTTGGGTCCAAGAGACCCAGTACTTC,CASSQEQGRWVQETQYF
TRBD2,TRBJ2-3,.,TRBV5-1,TGCGCCAGCAGAGAAGCGGGAGTGATCACAGATACGCAGTATTTT,CASREAGVITDTQYF
.,TRBJ2-7,.,TRBV7-8,TGTGCCAGCAGCTTAGTTTCCCCCCAACCCGGCGGCGAGCAGTACTTC,CASSLVSPQPGGEQYF
.,TRBJ2-7,.,TRBV20-1,TGCAGTGCTCCGACGGGCTACGAGCAGTACTTC,CSAPTGYEQYF
TRBD1,TRBJ1-2,.,TRBV28,TGTGCCAGCAGTCCCCCCGGGACAGGGCGCTATGGCTACACCTTC,CASSPPGTGRYGYTF
TRBD1,TRBJ1-5,.,TRBV2,TGTGCCAGCATCGCGGGAACAGGGGGCAATCAGCCCCAGCATTTT,CASIAGTGGNQPQHF
.,TRBJ2-2,.,TRBV29-1,TGCAGCGTTGACAAGAACACCGGGGAGCTGTTTTTT,CSVDKNTGELFF
.,TRBJ2-1,.,TRBV19,TGTGCCAGTAGTATATTTGGAAGGGGTGGCGGCAATGAGCAGTTCTTC,CASSIFGRGGGNEQFF
TRBD1,TRBJ1-4,.,TRBV7-2,TGTGCCAGCAGCTCCGGGACAGGCAATGAAAAACTGTTTTTT,CASSSGTGNEKLFF
.,TRBJ2-7,.,TRBV2,TGTGCCAGCAGGGGAGGACCGCCGGAGGGCTACGAGCAGTACTTC,CASRGGPPEGYEQYF
TRBD1,TRBJ2-7,.,TRBV5-1,TGCGCCAGCAGACCGGGACAGGGGGCCTACGAGCAGTACTTC,CASRPGQGAYEQYF
.,TRBJ1-5,.,TRBV5-1,TGCGCCAGCAGCTTGAGAACGGATCAGCCCCAGCATTTT,CASSLRTDQPQHF